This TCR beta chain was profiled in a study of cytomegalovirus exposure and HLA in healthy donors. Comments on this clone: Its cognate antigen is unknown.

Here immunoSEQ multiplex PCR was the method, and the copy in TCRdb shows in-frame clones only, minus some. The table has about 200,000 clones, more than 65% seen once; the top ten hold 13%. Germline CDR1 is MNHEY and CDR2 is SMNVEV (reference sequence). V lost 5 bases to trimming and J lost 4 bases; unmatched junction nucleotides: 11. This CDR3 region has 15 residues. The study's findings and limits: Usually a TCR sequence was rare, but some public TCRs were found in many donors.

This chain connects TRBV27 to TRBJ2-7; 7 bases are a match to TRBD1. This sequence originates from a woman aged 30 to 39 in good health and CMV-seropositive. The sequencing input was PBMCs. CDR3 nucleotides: TGTGCCAGCAGTAATCCCGGGACAGCAGCTTACGAGCAGTACTTC. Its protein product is CASSNPGTAAYEQYF.